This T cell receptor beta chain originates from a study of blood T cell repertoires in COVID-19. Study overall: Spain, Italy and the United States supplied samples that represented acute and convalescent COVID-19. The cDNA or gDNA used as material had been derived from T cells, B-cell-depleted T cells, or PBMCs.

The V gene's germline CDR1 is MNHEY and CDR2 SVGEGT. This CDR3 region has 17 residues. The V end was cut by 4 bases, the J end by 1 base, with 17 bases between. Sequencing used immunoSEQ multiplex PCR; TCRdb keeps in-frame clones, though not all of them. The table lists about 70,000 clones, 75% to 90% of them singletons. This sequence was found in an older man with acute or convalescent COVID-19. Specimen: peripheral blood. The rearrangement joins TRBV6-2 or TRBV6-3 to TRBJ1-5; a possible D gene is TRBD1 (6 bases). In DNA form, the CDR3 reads TGTGCCAGCAGTTCCGGGATCGGGGGGGGCAGCAATCAGCCCCAGCATTTT. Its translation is CASSSGIGGGSNQPQHF.